These T cell receptor beta chains were read from a single sample in a study of regulatory T cells in long-lasting Graves disease. TCRdb called the multiplex PCR reads again in MiXCR, with one record for every CDR3 protein. The sample holds roughly 420,000 distinct CDR3 sequences; around 15% are singletons and the top ten take around a tenth. These data were likewise used in another study, on T cells in Graves' hyperthyroidism and ophthalmopathy.

Sequenced here: peripheral blood mononuclear cells (PBMCs), sampled at new diagnosis, from a patient treated with antithyroid drugs. These receptors came from a woman aged 25 to 39 with Graves disease. The CDR3 runs from the conserved cysteine through the conserved F or W. D genes are given only for firm matches. Rows may omit the clone size; those that give it use once, few, many or a size class.

CDR3,DNA,V,size,D,J
CASSQEPVGEKLFF,TGTGCCAGCAGCCAGGAACCTGTGGGTGAAAAACTGTTTTTT,TRBV3-1,many,-,TRBJ1-4
CSARTNSSYNEQFF,TGCAGTGCTCGGACTAATAGCTCCTACAATGAGCAGTTCTTC,TRBV20-1,many,-,TRBJ2-1
CASSLGSGGPGDTQYF,TGTGCCAGCAGCTTAGGGTCCGGCGGGCCGGGGGATACGCAGTATTTT,TRBV11-2,-,-,TRBJ2-3
CAWEQGAVGNTIYF,TGTGCCTGGGAACAGGGGGCAGTTGGAAACACCATATATTTT,TRBV30,many,TRBD1,TRBJ1-3
CASSRRGQKNYGYTF,TGTGCCAGCAGCCGGCGGGGACAGAAAAACTATGGCTACACCTTC,TRBV11-2,many,TRBD1,TRBJ1-2
CASSGLLNTEAFF,TGTGCCAGCAGCGGGTTGTTGAACACTGAAGCTTTCTTT,TRBV7-8,many,-,TRBJ1-1
CASSCPGTPNTEAFF,TGTGCCAGCAGTTGCCCCGGGACCCCGAACACTGAAGCTTTCTTT,TRBV28,-,-,TRBJ1-1
CAIRDAAYEQYF,TGTGCCATCAGGGACGCGGCCTACGAGCAGTACTTC,TRBV10-3,few,-,TRBJ2-7
CASSSDGPDHYEQYF,TGTGCCAGCAGCTCGGACGGCCCGGACCACTACGAGCAGTACTTC,TRBV5-4,many,-,TRBJ2-7
CASSFSGTGPYEQYF,TGTGCCAGCAGCTTCTCCGGGACAGGGCCTTATGAGCAGTACTTC,TRBV7-2,many,TRBD1,TRBJ2-7
CASSMTGGGGYTF,TGTGCCAGTAGTATGACAGGGGGTGGTGGCTACACCTTC,TRBV19,-,TRBD1,TRBJ1-2
CASRNVRGRTGELFF,TGTGCCAGCAGAAACGTCAGGGGCCGGACCGGGGAGCTGTTTTTT,TRBV5-8,many,-,TRBJ2-2
CASSYAHDRGKDQPQHF,TGTGCCAGCAGTTACGCCCATGACAGGGGAAAGGATCAGCCCCAGCATTTT,TRBV6-5,many,TRBD1,TRBJ1-5
CASSFGLAASYNEQFF,TGTGCCAGCAGTTTTGGACTAGCGGCCTCCTACAATGAGCAGTTCTTC,TRBV28,many,TRBD2,TRBJ2-1
CASSLWGATEAFF,TGTGCCAGCAGTTTATGGGGGGCCACTGAAGCTTTCTTT,TRBV12-3/TRBV12-4,many,-,TRBJ1-1
CASSQVRSALHF,TGTGCCAGCAGCCAAGTCCGGTCGGCCCTCCACTTT,TRBV3-1,many,-,TRBJ1-6
CACLADNSYEQYF,TGTGCCTGTCTAGCGGACAACTCCTACGAGCAGTACTTC,TRBV28,few,TRBD2,TRBJ2-7
CSASGGTRDVGQYF,TGCAGTGCTAGTGGTGGGACTAGAGACGTCGGGCAGTACTTC,TRBV20-1,many,TRBD2,TRBJ2-7
CASSQEAAGTSPVERQPQHF,TGTGCCAGCAGCCAAGAAGCCGCGGGGACAAGCCCCGTGGAGCGACAGCCCCAGCATTTT,TRBV14,few,-,TRBJ1-5
CASSPPRGPWGTGAFF,TGTGCCAGCAGCCCTCCCAGGGGACCTTGGGGCACTGGAGCTTTCTTT,TRBV14,-,-,TRBJ1-1
CAITEDRNQPQHF,TGTGCCATCACCGAAGACAGGAATCAGCCCCAGCATTTT,TRBV10-3,-,-,TRBJ1-5
CSVEDRVYEQYF,TGCAGCGTGGAGGACAGGGTATACGAGCAGTACTTC,TRBV29-1,many,TRBD1,TRBJ2-7
CASHRKAETQYF,TGTGCCAGCCATAGAAAGGCTGAGACCCAGTACTTC,TRBV6-1,many,-,TRBJ2-5
CASITQGTEAFF,TGTGCCAGCATCACACAGGGCACTGAAGCTTTCTTT,TRBV28,many,-,TRBJ1-1
CAISVNRASGGYTF,TGTGCCATCAGTGTTAACAGGGCGTCAGGTGGCTACACCTTC,TRBV10-3,-,-,TRBJ1-2
CASLQWRGSTDTQYF,TGTGCCAGCCTTCAATGGCGGGGGAGCACAGATACGCAGTATTTT,TRBV2,many,TRBD2,TRBJ2-3
CASSLRDTEAFF,TGTGCCAGCAGTTTGAGAGACACTGAAGCTTTCTTT,TRBV12-3/TRBV12-4,many,-,TRBJ1-1
CASGPQLAGGPDEQFF,TGTGCTAGTGGTCCCCAACTAGCGGGAGGGCCCGATGAGCAGTTCTTC,TRBV12-5,many,TRBD2,TRBJ2-1
CSVEGAHGTIYF,TGCAGCGTTGAAGGGGCCCACGGCACCATATATTTT,TRBV29-1,few,-,TRBJ1-3
CASSSQGLRETQYF,TGTGCCAGCAGTTCCCAGGGACTCCGAGAGACCCAGTACTTC,TRBV7-2,-,-,TRBJ2-5
CATSGTGKSTEAFF,TGTGCCACGTCAGGGACAGGGAAAAGTACTGAAGCTTTCTTT,TRBV6-1,-,TRBD1,TRBJ1-1
CASSPGLAGVSTDTQYF,TGTGCCAGCAGCCCCGGACTAGCGGGAGTTTCCACAGATACGCAGTATTTT,TRBV2,-,TRBD2,TRBJ2-3
CASSLTLAGGNEQYF,TGTGCCAGCAGCCTCACCCTAGCGGGAGGCAACGAGCAGTACTTC,TRBV9,many,TRBD2,TRBJ2-7
CASSYSSGIAGNTIYF,TGTGCCAGCAGTTACTCATCAGGGATCGCGGGAAACACCATATATTTT,TRBV6-5,-,-,TRBJ1-3
CASSRTSGRPFSYNEQFF,TGCGCCAGCAGTCGGACTAGCGGGAGGCCCTTCTCCTACAATGAGCAGTTCTTC,TRBV5-1,-,TRBD2,TRBJ2-1
CASSPSGSDGNEQFF,TGTGCCAGCAGCCCTAGCGGGAGCGATGGGAATGAGCAGTTCTTC,TRBV7-3,few,TRBD2,TRBJ2-1
CASTGAGDTEAFF,TGTGCCAGTACCGGGGCAGGGGACACTGAAGCTTTCTTT,TRBV6-1,many,-,TRBJ1-1
CASSLNRSGGYTF,TGTGCCAGCAGTTTAAACAGATCGGGGGGCTACACCTTC,TRBV28,many,-,TRBJ1-2
CATSGGSGRTTDTQYF,TGTGCCACCAGCGGCGGAAGCGGGAGAACCACAGATACGCAGTATTTT,TRBV15,-,TRBD2,TRBJ2-3
CSALGRQGNTEAFF,TGCAGCGCTCTGGGAAGACAGGGGAACACTGAAGCTTTCTTT,TRBV29-1,-,TRBD1,TRBJ1-1
CASSRFSGQGGPEAFF,TGTGCCAGTAGTAGGTTCTCGGGACAGGGCGGGCCTGAAGCTTTCTTT,TRBV19,-,TRBD1,TRBJ1-1
CASSAGLAVTFGTDTQYF,TGTGCCAGCAGCGCGGGACTAGCGGTAACCTTTGGCACAGATACGCAGTATTTT,TRBV7-9,-,TRBD2,TRBJ2-3